These 12 T cell receptor beta chains originate from one sample sequenced in a study of blood T cell repertoires in COVID-19. Sequencing used immunoSEQ multiplex PCR; TCRdb keeps in-frame clones, though not all of them. Of 84,000 or so clones in the sample, 78% were seen once. The source material was peripheral blood. The receptors here all came from a man between 65 and 80 years old with COVID-19, enrolled during active disease.

CDR3 DNA: TGTGCCTGGAGGAGAATATCGACAGGGAGCAATCAGCCCCAGCATTTT. This sequence encodes CAWRRISTGSNQPQHF. The V and J genes are TRBV30 and TRBJ1-5, with TRBD1 matching 7 bases. The germline CDR1 and CDR2 sequences are GTSNPN and SVGIG (reference sequence). Trimming removed 3 bases from V and 1 base from J; junction bases left unmatched: 9. The CDR3 covers 16 residues. Full variable domain (remainder filled in from reference TRBV30 and TRBJ1-5): SQTIHQWPATLVQPVGSPLSLECTVEGTSNPNLYWYRQAAGRGLQLLFYSVGIGQISSEVPQNLSASRPQDRQFILSSKKLLLSDSGFYLCAWRRISTGSNQPQHFGDGTRLSIL.

There are a few counts of this clone. V is TRBV30 and J is TRBJ2-5; tentatively, D is TRBD2 (6 bases). Trimming shortened V by 3 bases and J by 3 bases, and 14 bases separated the two germline ends. The CDR3 contains 14 residues. Germline-derived CDR1 and CDR2 are GTSNPN and SVGIG (reference sequence). For the CDR3, the DNA is TGTGCCTGGAGACCCGTCGGGAGTAAAGAGACCCAGTACTTC. Its protein product is CAWRPVGSKETQYF.

The chain links TRBV5-1 to TRBJ1-1; D uncertain. Per the germline V gene, CDR1 is SGHRS and CDR2 is YFSETQ. With 1 base removed from V and 1 base from J, the gap between germline ends came to 5 bases. The CDR3 extends over 13 amino acids. In DNA, the CDR3 is TGCGCCAGCAGCTTGACAACGAACACTGAAGCTTTCTTT. It translates to CASSLTTNTEAFF.

This chain joins TRBV6-1 and TRBJ1-5; 9 bases agree with TRBD1. The CDR3 contains 15 residues. Unmatched junction bases numbered 4, after V lost 3 bases and J lost 4 bases. Germline V lookup: CDR1 MNHNS, CDR2 SASEGT. CDR3 DNA sequence: TGTGCCAGCAGTGAGGGACAGGGAAGTAATCAGCCCCAGCATTTT. As protein: CASSEGQGSNQPQHF.

The V gene is TRBV5-1, the J gene TRBJ2-7; 13 bases are a match to TRBD2. Germline CDR1 is SGHRS and CDR2 is YFSETQ. The length of the CDR3 is 16 residues. After removal of 6 bases from V and 5 bases from J, the junction contained 11 bases not matched to a gene. DNA of the CDR3: TGCGCCAGCACCCCGGAGGGGACTAGCGGGATTAACGAGCAGTACTTC. The encoded protein is CASTPEGTSGINEQYF.

This clone appeared once. This chain connects TRBV28 to TRBJ2-7; D is perhaps TRBD2 (6 bases). The CDR3 length is 14 residues. Germline assignment: CDR1 MDHEN and CDR2 SYDVKM. Between the trimmed V and J ends, which lost 3 bases and 3 bases, there was a span of 12 bases. The CDR3 sequence: CASSFIAGNYEQYF. CDR3 DNA: TGTGCCAGCAGTTTTATCGCGGGAAACTACGAGCAGTACTTC.

This rearrangement joins TRBV2 to TRBJ2-1, with 9 nucleotides matching TRBD2. The CDR3 covers 13 residues. Germline V gives CDR1 SNHLY, CDR2 FYNNEI. V lost 9 bases to trimming and J lost 0 bases; unmatched junction nucleotides: 0. This chain's CDR3 is CASSGGSYNEQFF. Written as DNA, the CDR3 is TGTGCCAGTAGCGGGGGCTCCTACAATGAGCAGTTCTTC.

The rearrangement uses TRBV28 and TRBJ1-4; the D gene is possibly TRBD1 (5 bases). V was clipped by 6 bases and J by 11 bases, with 13 bases between them. Looked up from germline, CDR1 is MDHEN and CDR2 is SYDVKM. The CDR3 sequence is 12 residues long. CDR3 region: CASRMTETKLFF. CDR3 in DNA: TGTGCCAGCAGAATGACAGAAACGAAACTGTTTTTT.

This clone occurred many times. The rearrangement links TRBV19 to TRBJ2-7; 11 positions match TRBD2. Unmatched junction bases numbered 13, after V lost 6 bases and J lost 6 bases. Germline CDR1 reads LNHDA; CDR2 reads SQIVND (reference sequence). This CDR3 region has 16 residues. This CDR3 reads CASRSTIAGGPREQYF. The CDR3 coding sequence is TGTGCCAGTAGGAGCACTATAGCGGGAGGGCCCCGCGAGCAGTACTTC.

The rearrangement joins TRBV29-1 to TRBJ2-3; D unresolved. V was shortened by 1 base and J by 1 base, with 6 bases between the two germline ends. CDR1 and CDR2 (germline): SQVTM, ANQGSEA. The CDR3 is made up of 13 amino acids. The CDR3 DNA is TGCAGCGTTGAAGGTCCAGGCACAGATACGCAGTATTTT. It codes for CSVEGPGTDTQYF.

This clone turned up a few times. The chain couples TRBV15 to TRBJ2-1, with a tentative D call TRBD2 (5 bases). The CDR3 consists of 15 residues. V was clipped by 4 bases and J by 3 bases, with 13 bases between them. CDR1 is LNHNV and CDR2 is YYDKDF in the germline V gene (reference sequence). For the CDR3, the DNA is TGTGCCACCAGCAACCGGAGAGGGCTCTACAATGAGCAGTTCTTC. It translates to CATSNRRGLYNEQFF.

Here the CDR3 DNA reads TGTGCCAGCAGTTTTGAGAGGACTGAAGCTTTCTTT. This codes for CASSFERTEAFF. V and J are TRBV28 and TRBJ1-1; no clear D gene. The germline V gene encodes CDR1 MDHEN and CDR2 SYDVKM. There are 12 residues in the CDR3. Deletions cut 3 bases from V and 5 bases from J, with 7 bases between.